Listed below are T cell receptor beta chains from one sample, sequenced in a study of vaccination and CD4 T cells after COVID-19. TCRdb used MiXCR to reprocess the PCR reads, holding one entry per CDR3 protein. The table includes 8,000 or so distinct CDR3 sequences, 20% detected once. No antigen has been identified for these receptors. Material: CD4+ T cells from blood, cultured in vitro, obtained after SARS-CoV-2 vaccination. Receptor source: a human donor who had recovered from COVID-19. CDR3s include the opening cysteine and the closing phenylalanine or tryptophan. The D gene is left open where the match is weak. Clone sizes are given selectively: once, few, many, or a class where the clone is expanded.

v_gene,abundance,j_gene,d_gene,CDR3aa,CDR3nt
TRBV19,few,TRBJ1-5,NA,CASSIPLLVNQPQHF,TGTGCCAGTAGTATCCCCCTCCTAGTGAATCAGCCCCAGCATTTT
TRBV7-9,medium-sized,TRBJ1-2,NA,CASSLRLGVGYTF,TGTGCCAGCAGCTTAAGGTTAGGGGTTGGCTACACCTTC
TRBV27,medium-sized,TRBJ2-5,TRBD1,CASSLLGGQGTQYF,TGTGCCAGCAGTTTATTGGGGGGACAGGGGACCCAGTACTTC
TRBV2,NA,TRBJ2-7,NA,CASSENRGIHEQYF,TGTGCCAGCAGTGAAAATCGGGGGATCCACGAGCAGTACTTC
TRBV5-1,NA,TRBJ1-6,TRBD1,CASSPASGGGSPLHF,TGCGCCAGCAGCCCTGCGTCAGGGGGCGGTTCACCCCTCCACTTT
TRBV20-1,few,TRBJ2-2,TRBD2,CSARAGTSYSGELFF,TGCAGTGCAAGAGCCGGGACTAGCTATAGCGGGGAGCTGTTTTTT
TRBV7-9,medium-sized,TRBJ2-7,NA,CASSPGGFGGLNEQYF,TGTGCCAGCAGCCCAGGGGGGTTTGGAGGGCTGAACGAGCAGTACTTC
TRBV5-5,few,TRBJ2-5,NA,CASSFDKVQETQYF,TGTGCCAGCAGCTTCGACAAAGTACAAGAGACCCAGTACTTC
TRBV5-1,NA,TRBJ1-2,NA,CASSRGHSDYGYTF,TGCGCCAGCAGCCGGGGACACTCGGACTATGGCTACACCTTC
TRBV6-2/TRBV6-3,NA,TRBJ2-7,NA,CASSPRRDEQYF,TGTGCCAGCAGCCCGCGCCGGGACGAGCAGTACTTC
TRBV6-1,medium-sized,TRBJ2-7,NA,CASRGAQGGDYEQYF,TGTGCCAGCAGAGGAGCCCAGGGGGGGGACTACGAGCAGTACTTC
TRBV29-1,NA,TRBJ2-3,NA,CSVAGMNTQYF,TGCAGCGTTGCCGGTATGAATACGCAGTATTTT
TRBV7-6,few,TRBJ1-1,NA,CASSLIGRGRGAFF,TGTGCCAGCAGCTTAATTGGAAGGGGACGGGGGGCTTTCTTT
TRBV6-5,NA,TRBJ1-1,NA,CASSYSDRLNTEAFF,TGTGCCAGCAGTTACTCTGACAGGTTGAACACTGAAGCTTTCTTT
TRBV20-1,NA,TRBJ1-1,NA,CSARDPSGIWNTEAFF,TGCAGTGCTAGAGATCCTTCCGGGATTTGGAACACTGAAGCTTTCTTT
TRBV19,medium-sized,TRBJ2-5,TRBD2,CATSGGETQYF,TGTGCCACGTCGGGGGGGGAGACCCAGTACTTC
TRBV20-1,NA,TRBJ1-2,NA,CSAVLGQLGGGYTF,TGCAGTGCGGTTCTAGGGCAGTTGGGCGGGGGCTACACCTTC
TRBV10-2,few,TRBJ2-7,NA,CASSEYNLLEYF,TGCGCCAGCAGTGAGTACAACTTGTTGGAGTACTTC
TRBV20-1,medium-sized,TRBJ2-7,TRBD2,CSAEHTSGTSGGTYEQYF,TGCAGTGCGGAACACACCTCCGGGACTAGCGGGGGGACCTACGAGCAGTACTTC
TRBV29-1,NA,TRBJ2-7,NA,CSAGGTFSYEQYF,TGCAGCGCCGGGGGGACATTCTCCTACGAGCAGTACTTC
TRBV28,medium-sized,TRBJ2-5,TRBD1,CASRPHRGEVETQYF,TGTGCCAGCAGACCTCACAGGGGAGAGGTGGAGACCCAGTACTTC
TRBV7-3,NA,TRBJ2-2,NA,CASSPQGSGELFF,TGTGCCAGCAGCCCTCAGGGTTCCGGGGAGCTGTTTTTT
TRBV20-1,few,TRBJ1-1,NA,CSAPGPGNTEAFF,TGCAGTGCTCCGGGGCCCGGGAACACTGAAGCTTTCTTT
TRBV2,NA,TRBJ1-3,TRBD1,CASRATTGTGNTIYF,TGTGCCAGCAGGGCCACGACAGGGACAGGAAACACCATATATTTT
TRBV28,few,TRBJ2-6,NA,CASEASGLTSGANVLTF,TGTGCCAGCGAGGCTTCCGGACTCACCTCTGGGGCCAACGTCCTGACTTTC
TRBV19,medium-sized,TRBJ2-7,TRBD2,CASSTTALAGAERGGSSYEQYF,TGTGCCAGTAGTACCACAGCCCTAGCGGGAGCCGAAAGGGGAGGCTCATCCTACGAGCAGTACTTC
TRBV28,NA,TRBJ2-3,NA,CASSSRGRSSTDTQYF,TGTGCCAGCAGTTCACGGGGGCGTTCTAGCACAGATACGCAGTATTTT
TRBV29-1,medium-sized,TRBJ2-3,NA,CSGSRDTQYF,TGCAGCGGCTCTCGCGATACGCAGTATTTT
TRBV28,NA,TRBJ1-5,TRBD1,CASSLNRPGQGYQPQHF,TGTGCCAGCAGTTTAAACCGTCCGGGACAGGGTTATCAGCCCCAGCATTTT
TRBV20-1,medium-sized,TRBJ1-5,TRBD1,CSARQTGSSNQPQHF,TGCAGTGCTAGGCAGACAGGGAGTAGCAATCAGCCCCAGCATTTT
TRBV6-2/TRBV6-3,NA,TRBJ2-7,NA,CASKSDGPREQYF,TGTGCCAGCAAGTCGGACGGCCCTCGGGAGCAGTACTTC
TRBV20-1,medium-sized,TRBJ2-7,NA,CSARGGEVLMAYEQYF,TGCAGTGCTAGAGGTGGAGAGGTTCTCATGGCGTACGAGCAGTACTTC
TRBV6-2/TRBV6-3,NA,TRBJ2-3,TRBD2,CASSYSLREGAGEGQYF,TGTGCCAGCAGTTACTCTCTGCGGGAGGGGGCCGGGGAGGGGCAGTATTTT
TRBV2,NA,TRBJ2-7,NA,CASSELGQVTYEQYF,TGTGCCAGCAGTGAACTTGGGCAGGTAACCTACGAGCAGTACTTC
TRBV28,medium-sized,TRBJ1-6,NA,CASNGSGASPLHF,TGTGCCAGCAACGGGAGCGGGGCTTCACCCCTCCACTTT
TRBV28,few,TRBJ1-2,NA,CASSTGPKVNTF,TGTGCCAGCAGTACAGGCCCCAAGGTTAACACCTTC